This is a list of T cell receptor beta chains from one sample in a study of cytomegalovirus exposure and HLA in healthy donors. TCRdb's copy holds only in-frame clones and misses some; the assay was immunoSEQ multiplex PCR. Here the sample spans some 60,000 clones, around 83% being singletons. Sequenced input: PBMCs. These receptor sequences come from a man aged 35 to 55 in good health and CMV-seronegative. The CDR3 runs from the conserved cysteine through the conserved F or W. A D gene is named only where the DNA matches it firmly. The listing skips clone size in some rows; elsewhere it reads once, few, many or a size class.

j_call clone_size d_call v_call cdr3_nt cdr3_aa
TRBJ1-5 - TRBD1 TRBV10-3 TGTGCCATCAGTGACTACGGGACAGGGGATCAGCCCCAGCATTTT CAISDYGTGDQPQHF
TRBJ1-2 - - TRBV6-1 TGTGCCAGCACCGACTCCCGTTATGGTGGCTACACCTTC CASTDSRYGGYTF
TRBJ1-5 few TRBD1 TRBV6-1 TGTGCCAGCAGTGAAGCTTCAGGGGGCGCGAGCAATCAGCCCCAGCATTTT CASSEASGGASNQPQHF
TRBJ1-6 - - TRBV25-1 TGTGCCAGCAGTGAATCCGTGGTGGAGGTTTCACCCCTCCACTTT CASSESVVEVSPLHF
TRBJ2-3 once - TRBV5-4 TGTGCCAGCGGCTTGGTAAGGGGTTCTAGCACAGATACGCAGTATTTT CASGLVRGSSTDTQYF
TRBJ1-3 once TRBD1 TRBV4-1 TGCGCCAGCAGCCAAGATAACAGGGGCTCTGGAAACACCATATATTTT CASSQDNRGSGNTIYF
TRBJ1-2 - - TRBV11-2 TGTGCCAGCAGCTTTACTCCTGGGCCAGGGCCGTTCGGCTACACCTTC CASSFTPGPGPFGYTF
TRBJ2-7 - - TRBV6-5 TGTGCCAGCAGCCCACTTCCTACTGATTCCTACGAGCAGTACTTC CASSPLPTDSYEQYF
TRBJ2-1 - TRBD1 TRBV5-6 TGTGCCAGCAGCAAACAGGGGACAACGTACAGGTTGACCTACAATGAGCAGTTCTTC CASSKQGTTYRLTYNEQFF
TRBJ1-4 once TRBD1 TRBV9 TGTGCCAGCAGCGCCCTGACAGGGGTGGGAGAAAAACTGTTTTTT CASSALTGVGEKLFF
TRBJ2-2 few - TRBV5-4 TGTGCCAGCAGCTTGGCCAGAACCTTCTCCGGGATCGATACCGGGGAGCTGTTTTTT CASSLARTFSGIDTGELFF
TRBJ2-1 few TRBD2 TRBV6-6 TGTGCCAGCAGTAAAACCGGGACTAGACGAGACAATGAGCAGTTCTTC CASSKTGTRRDNEQFF
TRBJ2-7 - TRBD1 TRBV7-9 TGTGCCAGCAGAGCTAACTCCGGGACAGACTACGAGCAGTACTTC CASRANSGTDYEQYF
TRBJ1-1 - - TRBV6-1 TGTGCCAGCAGCACAGGGCCCGTCACTGAAGCTTTCTTT CASSTGPVTEAFF
TRBJ2-5 - - TRBV11-3 TGTGCCAGCAGCCCCCTTGGGCCCGAGACCCAGTACTTC CASSPLGPETQYF
TRBJ1-2 - - TRBV10-3 TGTGCCATCAGTGAGTCGCTGTACAGGGTCGGCTATGGCTACACCTTC CAISESLYRVGYGYTF
TRBJ2-5 - TRBD2 TRBV7-9 TGTGCCAGCAGCGCCGCTAGCGGGGGAACAGGGGGATCAGAAAGACAGTACTTC CASSAASGGTGGSERQYF
TRBJ1-5 - TRBD1 TRBV6-5 TGTGCCAGCAGTTACTCGACAGGGAGGCCCCAGCATTTT CASSYSTGRPQHF
TRBJ2-2 once TRBD1 TRBV11-3 TGTGCCAGCAGCCTACAGACAGGGGCGTTGGGGGAGCTGTTTTTT CASSLQTGALGELFF
TRBJ1-1 - - TRBV5-1 TGCGCCAGCAGCGGCTCTGGCCCAGAAGCTTTCTTT CASSGSGPEAFF
TRBJ1-5 - - TRBV4-2 TGTGCCAGCAGCCAAGAAGGAGGCCAGCCCCAGCATTTT CASSQEGGQPQHF
TRBJ1-6 once TRBD1 TRBV5-6 TGTGCCAGCAGCTTAATAGGGACAGGGGGTAATTCACCCCTCCACTTT CASSLIGTGGNSPLHF
TRBJ1-2 - TRBD1 TRBV25-1 TGTGCCAGCAGTGACCGGACAGGGGCTAACTATGGCTACACCTTC CASSDRTGANYGYTF
TRBJ1-2 - TRBD1 TRBV6-5 TGTGCCAGCAGTTACTCGACAGGGCAAGGTTCAGGCTACACCTTC CASSYSTGQGSGYTF
TRBJ1-1 - - TRBV6-5 TGTGCTAGCAGTCGCGGGGAGACTGAAGCTTTCTTT CASSRGETEAFF
TRBJ2-1 - TRBD2 TRBV5-1 TGCGCCAGCAGCGCGACTAGCGGGGGGGCTTATCGTCTTGGTGAGCAGTTCTTC CASSATSGGAYRLGEQFF
TRBJ2-2 - - TRBV11-3 TGTGCCAGCAGCCCAATGGCCACCGGGGAGCTGTTTTTT CASSPMATGELFF
TRBJ1-1 - TRBD1 TRBV4-3 TGCGCCAGCAGAAAGGGCACAGGGGGCGTCGGTGGCACTGAAGCTTTCTTT CASRKGTGGVGGTEAFF
TRBJ2-2 - TRBD2 TRBV4-2 TGTGCCAGCAGCCTACAGGCTAGCGGAGCGAACACCGGGGAGCTGTTTTTT CASSLQASGANTGELFF
TRBJ2-2 - TRBD2 TRBV27 TGTGCCAGCAGTCTGAAGACTAGCGGATCCGAAGTGACCGGGGAGCTGTTTTTT CASSLKTSGSEVTGELFF
TRBJ1-5 - - TRBV19 TGTGCCAGTAGTATCAGGGACTTCAATCAGCCCCAGCATTTT CASSIRDFNQPQHF
TRBJ2-2 - TRBD2 TRBV30 TGTGCCTGGGAATTGCCGGGGGGGGTTATCGCGAACACCGGGGAGCTGTTTTTT CAWELPGGVIANTGELFF
TRBJ2-3 once - TRBV19 TGTGCCAGTAGTTTGGGTGTACGGGGGACCGGTTGGGTGGATACGCAGTATTTT CASSLGVRGTGWVDTQYF
TRBJ2-3 - TRBD2 TRBV11-3 TGTGCCAGCAGCCCGGAGTGGGGGGGACCCACAGATACGCAGTATTTT CASSPEWGGPTDTQYF
TRBJ1-6 - TRBD1 TRBV5-1 TGCGCCAGCAGCAGGACAGGGGGGAGTAATAATTCACCCCTCCACTTT CASSRTGGSNNSPLHF
TRBJ1-3 - - TRBV30 TGTGCCTGGAGGGATACTCGGGACACCATATATTTT CAWRDTRDTIYF
TRBJ2-5 - - TRBV5-6 TGTGCCAGCAGCTTGATCCGGGAGACCCAGTACTTC CASSLIRETQYF
TRBJ2-2 - TRBD1 TRBV4-1 TGCGCCAGCAGCCAACCTTTACGGGACAGGGCGACCGGGGAGCTGTTTTTT CASSQPLRDRATGELFF
TRBJ2-7 - - TRBV5-4 TGTGCCAGCAGCTTTTCAGGGATCCTCAACGAGCAGTACTTC CASSFSGILNEQYF
TRBJ2-3 - - TRBV7-2 TGTGCCAGCAGACCCTACCCCGGGTGGACAGATACGCAGTATTTT CASRPYPGWTDTQYF
TRBJ1-2 - TRBD1 TRBV7-8 TGTGCCAGCAGCCCGACAGGGGGGAACTATGGCTACACCTTC CASSPTGGNYGYTF
TRBJ1-2 once - TRBV5-1 TGCGCCAGCAGCTTGGGAGGCACTAACTATGGCTACACCTTC CASSLGGTNYGYTF
TRBJ2-1 - TRBD2 TRBV19 TGTGCCAGTAGTCCGGGACTAGCGGCTAACAATGAGCAGTTCTTC CASSPGLAANNEQFF
TRBJ1-6 - TRBD1 TRBV7-9 TGTGCCAGCAGCCTAGGGACAGGGCAGGATAATTCACCCCTCCACTTT CASSLGTGQDNSPLHF
TRBJ2-1 once TRBD2 TRBV27 TGTGCCAGCAGTGGTAAACCTCCGGGACTAGCGGGGTTCTACAATGAGCAGTTCTTC CASSGKPPGLAGFYNEQFF
TRBJ1-5 - TRBD1 TRBV30 TGTGCCTGGAGTGCGAGGACAGGGTGGAATCAGCCCCAGCATTTT CAWSARTGWNQPQHF
TRBJ1-1 - - TRBV28 TGTGCCAGCCGTCAGGGGCAGGGTAATTTTGGGAACACTAAAGCTTTCTTT CASRQGQGNFGNTKAFF
TRBJ2-1 few - TRBV2 TGTGCCAGCAGTGAGCAGGGATTCAATGAGCAGTTCTTC CASSEQGFNEQFF
TRBJ2-6 few - TRBV7-6 TGTGCCAGCAGCGCAGGTGGCTCTGGGGCCAACGTCCTGACTTTC CASSAGGSGANVLTF